This T cell receptor beta chain was recovered during a study of OX40 agonist ivuxolimab in advanced cancers. Study-level background: Ivuxolimab was a fully human IgG2 agonistic monoclonal antibody targeting the costimulatory receptor OX40 (CD134). The monotherapy dose-escalation portion (N ≈ 50 patients) of the phase I ivuxolimab trial is reported in the paper. Three dose-escalation patients achieved partial responses, one with hepatocellular carcinoma and two with cutaneous melanoma. In the dose-escalation cohort, 75% to 85% of patients were male, and the mean age was 60 years with a range of about 20 to 90. Patients were allowed to have had prior anti-PD-1, anti-PD-L1 or anti-CTLA-4 therapy, and approximately 40% of the dose-escalation patients had been treated with checkpoint inhibitors. Of the roughly 53 patients in dose escalation, about 20 had hepatocellular carcinoma, about 15 had melanoma, 9 had renal cell carcinoma and 9 had head and neck cancer. Intravenous ivuxolimab was administered to patients every 2 weeks at six dose levels: 0.01, 0.1, 0.3, 1.5, 3 and 10 mg/kg. The point of sequencing TCRbeta in the periphery was to test whether ivuxolimab changed TCR sequence diversity and drove clonal T-cell expansion.

To sequence the TCRbeta CDR3 region, genomic DNA was isolated from the sorted cells. The immunoSEQ Assay was used to sequence the TCRbeta CDR3 regions. Entries here come from immuneACCESS through TCRdb and include only in-frame sequences with V and J called. Some clones fail to appear in such tables; in the studies checked, an unresolved V gene covers under half of the shortfall, and the cause of the remainder is unknown. This sample lists over 90,000 clones; under 90% were detected once. The top ten constitute about 2% of the sample. Patients with a history of autoimmune disease or receiving systemic immunosuppression were excluded from the trial. Peripheral blood for TCR sequencing was collected from all dose cohorts at baseline, on cycle 4 day 1, and on cycle 7 day 1. The samples were drawn from a first-in-human, open-label, multicenter phase I dose-escalation trial of ivuxolimab. The trial enrolled adults with locally advanced or metastatic head and neck squamous cell, hepatocellular, melanoma or renal cell carcinoma. CD4+ and CD8+ T cells were sorted separately from peripheral blood before TCR sequencing.

Turning to this clone: Its target antigen remains unknown. Base qualities are not recorded, but no much larger clone differs from it by a single base.

The CDR3 runs 14 amino acids, cysteine and phenylalanine included. Only CDR3 DNA is held: 42 bases, read in frame from base 1. CDR1 and CDR2 (SGHRS, YFSETQ) derive from the germline V gene. The trim is 4 bases for V and 4 bases for J, with a gap of 11 bases between the germline ends. Overall study outcomes, separate from this receptor: Low levels of normalized T-cell clonal expansion were also seen in some patients who did not respond. Partial responders in the 0.1-3.0 mg/kg groups had among the lowest normalized peripheral clonal expansion, especially among CD8+ T cells. After ivuxolimab, expanded clones were on average more numerous among CD8+ T cells than among CD4+ T cells. At doses from 0.1 to 3.0 mg/kg, clonal expansion was seen in both CD4+ and CD8+ blood T cells between baseline and week 6. Which antigens the clonally expanded peripheral T cells were specific for was not determined.

This receptor chain uses TRBV5-1 and TRBJ1-4, with no D gene named confidently. Sequencing used CD4+ or CD8+ T cells sorted from blood, obtained in a trial of the OX40 agonist ivuxolimab. This clonotype was sampled from an adult with an advanced solid tumor such as melanoma, head and neck, liver or kidney cancer. The DNA sequence is as follows: TGCGCCAGCAGCAACCAGGCCAGTAATGAAAAACTGTTTTTT. This codes for CASSNQASNEKLFF. With all but the CDR3 taken from the reference TRBV5-1 and TRBJ1-4 genes, the full variable domain is: KAGVTQTPRYLIKTRGQQVTLSCSPISGHRSVSWYQQTPGQGLQFLFEYFSETQRNKGNFPGRFSGRQFSNSRSEMNVSTLELGDSALYLCASSNQASNEKLFFGSGTQLSVL.